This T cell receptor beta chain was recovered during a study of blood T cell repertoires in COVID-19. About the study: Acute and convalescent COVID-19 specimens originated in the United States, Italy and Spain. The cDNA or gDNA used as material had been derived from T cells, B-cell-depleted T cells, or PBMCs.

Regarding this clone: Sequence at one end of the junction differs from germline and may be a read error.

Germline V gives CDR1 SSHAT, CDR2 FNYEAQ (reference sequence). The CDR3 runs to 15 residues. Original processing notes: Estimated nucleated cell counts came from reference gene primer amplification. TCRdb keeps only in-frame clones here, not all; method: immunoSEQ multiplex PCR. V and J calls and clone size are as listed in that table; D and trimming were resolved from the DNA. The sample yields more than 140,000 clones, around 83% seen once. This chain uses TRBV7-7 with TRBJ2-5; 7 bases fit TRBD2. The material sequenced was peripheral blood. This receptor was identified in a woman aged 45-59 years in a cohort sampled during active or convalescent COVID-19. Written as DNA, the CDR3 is TGTGCTAGCAGCTTAAGTCCGGGGGGCCAAGAGACCCAGTACTTC. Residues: CASSLSPGGQETQYF.